What follows are 10 T cell receptor beta chains derived from one specimen sequenced in a study of regulatory T cells in long-lasting Graves disease. Construction of the TCR beta libraries employed iRepertoire HTBI primers in conjunction with Arm-PCR of CDR3 regions. MiXCR was run by TCRdb on the multiplex PCR reads, yielding one entry per CDR3 protein. The sample consists of 400,000 to 450,000 distinct CDR3 sequences, 15% of them appearing once. The time point is: newly diagnosed GD, antithyroid drugs for less than 3 months. PBMC RNA was the source of the TCR library. The sample was also linked to a second study, of T cells in Graves' hyperthyroidism and ophthalmopathy.

The sequencing here drew on peripheral blood mononuclear cells (PBMCs), taken at new diagnosis, from a patient treated with antithyroid drugs. These receptors came from a woman in her twenties or thirties with Graves disease.

V usage is TRBV19 and J usage is TRBJ2-7; D may match TRBD1 or TRBD2 (7 bases each). The V and J ends lost 6 bases and 10 bases respectively, with 16 bases between them. CDR3 size: 12 residues. Germline loops: CDR1 LNHDA, CDR2 SQIVND (reference sequence). Here the CDR3 DNA reads TGTGCCAGTAGGGGGGGGACAGCTGAACAGTACTTC. Its translation is CASRGGTAEQYF.

This clonotype showed up many times. The chain carries TRBV7-8 and TRBJ2-7; D is ambiguous. The germline V gene encodes CDR1 SGHVS and CDR2 FQNEAQ. Trimming cost V 5 bases and J 6 bases, with 11 bases left between them. This CDR3 region has 12 residues. CDR3 in DNA: TGTGCCAGCAGCCCGGGTCTTCCCGAGCAGTACTTC. Its protein product is CASSPGLPEQYF.

The chain is built from TRBV25-1 and TRBJ2-7, with 9 positions matching TRBD1. The V segment lost 5 bases and the J segment 3 bases; nucleotides outside the gene matches: 5. Per germline, CDR1 MGHDK and CDR2 SYGVNS. This CDR3 is 14 amino acids long. The DNA of the CDR3 is TGTGCCAGCAGTCCTACGGACAGGGGCTACGAGCAGTACTTC. This gives the protein CASSPTDRGYEQYF.

This clonotype was counted ten times or more. J is TRBJ2-7 and V is TRBV5-6; D is possibly TRBD1 or TRBD2 (5 bases each). CDR1 is SGHDT and CDR2 is YYEEEE in the germline V gene. V lost 1 base, J lost 2 bases, and 16 bases lay in between. This CDR3 spans 16 amino acids. In DNA form, the CDR3 reads TGTGCCAGCAGCTTGCCAGCCGGGACCACAACCTACGAGCAGTACTTC. It codes for CASSLPAGTTTYEQYF.

This clonotype occurred many times. V and J are TRBV3-1 and TRBJ2-1; TRBD2 agrees at 7 bases. The CDR3 loop spans 15 amino acids. The trim removed 1 base at V and 5 bases at J, leaving 5 bases unmatched. Per the germline V gene, CDR1 is LGHDT and CDR2 is YNNKEL (reference sequence). The CDR3 bases are TGTGCCAGCAGCCAAGGGGCGGGAGCAAACAATGAGCAGTTCTTC. It encodes CASSQGAGANNEQFF.

The chain uses TRBV9 and TRBJ2-5; TRBD2 matches 10 bases. V lost 4 bases and J lost 5; bases outside the gene matches: 11. The CDR3 loop spans 16 amino acids. The germline gives CDR1 SGDLS, CDR2 YYNGEE. The DNA of the CDR3 is TGTGCCAGCAGCTCTAGGGGCCTAGCGGGAGCCGAGACCCAGTACTTC. Its translation: CASSSRGLAGAETQYF.

The chain recombines TRBV10-3 with TRBJ1-1; no reliable D call. Germline V gives CDR1 ENHRY, CDR2 SYGVKD. The CDR3 is 11 amino acids. V dropped 3 bases and J dropped 5 bases, with 4 bases sitting between them. The DNA for the CDR3 is TGTGCCATCAGTGACAGGACTGAAGCTTTCTTT. Its translation: CAISDRTEAFF.

There are a few counts of this clonotype. The genes are TRBV27 and TRBJ2-5; 9 bases match TRBD2. CDR1 and CDR2 (germline): MNHEY, SMNVEV (reference sequence). The CDR3 covers 13 residues. J lost 5 bases, V lost 6 bases, and 4 bases had no gene match. The CDR3 is CASSLGLAETQYF. The CDR3 nucleotides read TGTGCCAGCAGCCTCGGACTAGCGGAGACCCAGTACTTC.

This sequence joins TRBV28 and TRBJ2-4; D is perhaps TRBD2 (6 bases). V was clipped by 1 base and J by 5 bases, with 12 bases between them. Germline CDR1 is MDHEN and CDR2 is SYDVKM. This CDR3 has 15 residues. This CDR3 reads CASSLLRGMQNIQYF. CDR3 nucleotide sequence: TGTGCCAGCAGTTTATTACGGGGGATGCAAAACATTCAGTACTTC.

This clonotype was recorded at least ten times. CDR3 coding DNA: TGTGCCAGCAACGGCGGGAGTTATAATGAGCAGTTCTTC. It encodes CASNGGSYNEQFF. V and J are TRBV28 and TRBJ2-1; 7 bases agree with TRBD2. V gave up 7 bases and J gave up 7 bases; unmatched junction bases: 7. This CDR3 region has 13 residues. The V gene's germline CDR1 is MDHEN and CDR2 SYDVKM. The variable domain in full, with the rest retrieved from reference TRBV28 and TRBJ2-1, is DVKVTQSSRYLVKRTGEKVFLECVQDMDHENMFWYRQDPGLGLRLIYFSYDVKMKEKGDIPEGYSVSREKKERFSLILESASTNQTSMYLCASNGGSYNEQFFGPGTRLTVL.